The rows below give T cell receptor beta chains drawn from one sample of a study of ipilimumab plus nivolumab after autologous stem cell transplantation. The assay was immunoSEQ multiplex PCR, and TCRdb's table has in-frame clones only and misses some. The sample includes roughly 12,000 clones, 75% of them seen just once. Sample: PBMCs, taken in a trial of ipilimumab plus nivolumab as post-transplant consolidation. These TCRs come from a male donor with multiple myeloma. The CDR3 runs from the conserved cysteine through the conserved F or W. The order of the fields is J gene, V gene, clone size, D gene, CDR3 DNA, CDR3 protein. D genes are given only for firm matches. Clone size is stated in some rows and not others, as once, few, many or a class when expanded.

J gene: TRBJ2-5; V gene: TRBV9; clone size: .; D gene: .; CDR3 DNA: TGTGCCAGCAGCGCCCGGACCTCAACGGGGACCCAGTACTTC; CDR3 protein: CASSARTSTGTQYF
J gene: TRBJ1-1; V gene: TRBV29-1; clone size: .; D gene: .; CDR3 DNA: TGCAGCGTTGAGCGGGTGAACACTGAAGCTTTCTTT; CDR3 protein: CSVERVNTEAFF
J gene: TRBJ1-5; V gene: TRBV28; clone size: .; D gene: TRBD1; CDR3 DNA: TGTGCCAGCGCGACAGGGTCGGGACAGCCCCAGCATTTT; CDR3 protein: CASATGSGQPQHF
J gene: TRBJ2-3; V gene: TRBV4-1; clone size: .; D gene: .; CDR3 DNA: TGCGCCAGCAGCCGAGTCGAGCAGGGATCAGATACGCAGTATTTT; CDR3 protein: CASSRVEQGSDTQYF
J gene: TRBJ2-5; V gene: TRBV21-1; clone size: .; D gene: .; CDR3 DNA: TGTGCCAGCAGCCTCGAGGGGAGGGCACCGCACCAGTACTTC; CDR3 protein: CASSLEGRAPHQYF
J gene: TRBJ2-2; V gene: TRBV6-5; clone size: .; D gene: .; CDR3 DNA: TGTGCCAGCAGTTATCTCGGGGGGCCGGGGACCGGGGAGCTGTTTTTT; CDR3 protein: CASSYLGGPGTGELFF
J gene: TRBJ2-3; V gene: TRBV6-6; clone size: .; D gene: TRBD2; CDR3 DNA: TGTGCCAGCTCAAACAGGCGGGGGAGCACAGATACGCAGTATTTT; CDR3 protein: CASSNRRGSTDTQYF
J gene: TRBJ2-2; V gene: TRBV5-1; clone size: .; D gene: .; CDR3 DNA: TGCGCCAGCAGCGGGGGGGGCCAGTCGGGCACCGGGGAGCTGTTTTTT; CDR3 protein: CASSGGGQSGTGELFF
J gene: TRBJ2-7; V gene: TRBV18; clone size: few; D gene: TRBD1; CDR3 DNA: TGTGCCAGCTCGTCCGGGACAGGGGGCTCCTACGAGCAGTACTTC; CDR3 protein: CASSSGTGGSYEQYF
J gene: TRBJ2-3; V gene: TRBV7-9; clone size: few; D gene: .; CDR3 DNA: TGTGCCAGCAGCTCCCCGTGGGGGGTAGGAGATACGCAGTATTTT; CDR3 protein: CASSSPWGVGDTQYF
J gene: TRBJ2-2; V gene: TRBV6-6; clone size: .; D gene: .; CDR3 DNA: TGTGCCAGCAGTTACTTAGTTGCCTCCGGGGAGCTGTTTTTT; CDR3 protein: CASSYLVASGELFF
J gene: TRBJ1-2; V gene: TRBV7-2; clone size: .; D gene: .; CDR3 DNA: TGTGCCAGCAGCTTAATGACTCGATCCTCCTATGGCTACACCTTC; CDR3 protein: CASSLMTRSSYGYTF
J gene: TRBJ1-2; V gene: TRBV4-2; clone size: .; D gene: .; CDR3 DNA: TGTGCCAGCAGCTTGGCCGCGAGGGGTGGTGGCTACACCTTC; CDR3 protein: CASSLAARGGGYTF
J gene: TRBJ1-2; V gene: TRBV27; clone size: few; D gene: TRBD1; CDR3 DNA: TGTGCCAGCAGTTTCGGGACAGGGGGGATTGGCTACACCTTC; CDR3 protein: CASSFGTGGIGYTF
J gene: TRBJ2-1; V gene: TRBV28; clone size: .; D gene: .; CDR3 DNA: TGTGCCAGCAGTTCTTTACAGGGTGAGCAGTTCTTC; CDR3 protein: CASSSLQGEQFF
J gene: TRBJ2-3; V gene: TRBV4-2; clone size: few; D gene: TRBD1; CDR3 DNA: TGTGCCAGCAGCCAAGAACGGGACAGCACCACAGATACGCAGTATTTT; CDR3 protein: CASSQERDSTTDTQYF
J gene: TRBJ2-1; V gene: TRBV27; clone size: .; D gene: TRBD2; CDR3 DNA: TGTGCCAGCAGGTTAGCGGGGGGGCCTTCCTACAATGAGCAGTTCTTC; CDR3 protein: CASRLAGGPSYNEQFF
J gene: TRBJ2-7; V gene: TRBV6-1; clone size: medium-sized; D gene: TRBD1; CDR3 DNA: TGTGCCAGCAGTGCTGCGTCGACAGGGGGCAGGTACGAGCAGTACTTC; CDR3 protein: CASSAASTGGRYEQYF
J gene: TRBJ1-5; V gene: TRBV5-4; clone size: .; D gene: TRBD1; CDR3 DNA: TGTGCCAGCAGCAACGACCGGGACAGAGATAGCAATCAGCCCCAGCATTTT; CDR3 protein: CASSNDRDRDSNQPQHF
J gene: TRBJ2-1; V gene: TRBV19; clone size: .; D gene: TRBD2; CDR3 DNA: TGTGCCAGTAGTAGCGGGGGGCAATCCAATGAGCAGTTCTTC; CDR3 protein: CASSSGGQSNEQFF
J gene: TRBJ2-5; V gene: TRBV7-2; clone size: .; D gene: .; CDR3 DNA: TGTGCCAGCAGCTTATTCCAAGAGACCCAGTACTTC; CDR3 protein: CASSLFQETQYF
J gene: TRBJ1-6; V gene: TRBV2; clone size: few; D gene: TRBD1; CDR3 DNA: TGTGCCAGCAGTTGGACAGGGGTTCAGGGCGATTCACCCCTCCACTTT; CDR3 protein: CASSWTGVQGDSPLHF